This entry lists 27 T cell receptor beta chains sequenced from one sample in a study of OX40 agonist ivuxolimab in advanced cancers. Data came from immunoSEQ multiplex PCR; TCRdb stores just in-frame clones and leaves some out. The sample holds tens of thousands of clones; 80% to 95% are singletons and the top ten take 4.8%. The sample consisted of CD4+ or CD8+ T cells sorted from blood, taken in a trial of the OX40 agonist ivuxolimab. The origin of the receptors is an adult with an advanced solid tumor such as melanoma, head and neck, liver or kidney cancer.

V usage is TRBV18 and J usage is TRBJ2-1, with D perhaps matching TRBD1 or TRBD2 (5 bases each). Per the germline V gene, CDR1 is KGHSH and CDR2 is LQKENI. V lost 2 bases to trimming and J lost 7 bases, with 18 bases between them. CDR3 length: 16 amino acids. Here the CDR3 reads CASSPDRTRGRNEQFF. The CDR3 DNA follows: TGTGCCAGCTCACCAGACCGGACGAGGGGACGGAATGAGCAGTTCTTC. The full variable domain, rest sourced from reference TRBV18 and TRBJ2-1, is NAGVMQNPRHLVRRRGQEARLRCSPMKGHSHVYWYRQLPEEGLKFMVYLQKENIIDESGMPKERFSAEFPKEGPSILRIQQVVRGDSAAYFCASSPDRTRGRNEQFFGPGTRLTVL.

This chain uses TRBV6-1 with TRBJ2-7; D remains unclear. The ends were cut back, 6 bases at V and 7 bases at J, with 10 bases in the middle. Germline CDR1 reads MNHNS; CDR2 reads SASEGT. The CDR3 runs to 11 residues. CDR3 amino acids: CASSRLWEQYF. CDR3 coding DNA: TGTGCCAGCAGCCGTCTTTGGGAGCAGTACTTC.

The chain has TRBV13 and TRBJ2-1; 9 positions agree with TRBD2. The CDR3 runs to 15 residues. CDR1 and CDR2 from the germline V gene are PRHDT and FYEKMQ (reference sequence). Trimming cost V 2 bases and J 4 bases; bases outside gene matches: 3. CDR3 DNA: TGTGCCAGCAGCTTATTGCGGGAGGGTTACAATGAGCAGTTCTTC. It codes for CASSLLREGYNEQFF.

The rearrangement links TRBV27 to TRBJ2-1, with D possibly called TRBD1 or TRBD2 (5 bases each). With 5 bases removed from V and 12 bases from J, the gap between germline ends came to 23 bases. Germline assignment: CDR1 MNHEY and CDR2 SMNVEV (reference sequence). CDR3 size: 15 residues. Here the CDR3 reads CASSPIRGPPTGQFF. CDR3 DNA: TGTGCCAGCAGTCCGATCCGGGGACCCCCTACGGGGCAGTTCTTC.

This rearrangement joins TRBV6-5 to TRBJ1-2; the match to TRBD1 covers 12 bases. Unmatched junction bases numbered 5, after V lost 2 bases and J lost 4 bases. Germline-derived CDR1 and CDR2 are MNHEY and SVGAGI. The CDR3 spans 16 residues. The CDR3 loop is CASSYGTGGLIYGYTF. The DNA for the CDR3 is TGTGCCAGCAGTTACGGGACAGGGGGCCTAATCTATGGCTACACCTTC.

This chain joins TRBV5-1 and TRBJ1-2; D not certain. Germline V gene data show CDR1 as SGHRS and CDR2 as YFSETQ. This CDR3 is 12 amino acids long. V lost 2 bases to trimming and J lost 3 bases, with 5 bases between them. The CDR3 sequence: CASSLGYYGYTF. In DNA form, the CDR3 reads TGCGCCAGCAGCTTAGGGTACTATGGCTACACCTTC.

V and J are TRBV5-4 and TRBJ1-5, with TRBD1 identical over 7 bases. The CDR3 runs to 16 residues. V shed 4 bases and J 1 base; nucleotides not matched to a gene: 8. Germline assignment: CDR1 SGHNT and CDR2 YYREEE (reference sequence). CDR3 DNA: TGTGCCAGCAGCCATACTCCGGGACAGAGCAATCAGCCCCAGCATTTT. This codes for CASSHTPGQSNQPQHF.

The chain links TRBV5-5 to TRBJ1-1; no clear D gene. The V end lost 4 bases, the J end lost 0 bases, and 16 bases lay between the germline ends. Germline V lookup: CDR1 SGHKS, CDR2 YYEKEE (reference sequence). This CDR3 region has 16 residues. The CDR3 here is CASSLEGQIMNTEAFF. CDR3 sequence (DNA): TGTGCCAGCAGCCTAGAAGGGCAAATCATGAACACTGAAGCTTTCTTT.

The rearrangement links TRBV18 to TRBJ1-2; tentatively, D is TRBD1 (6 bases). Per the germline V gene, CDR1 is KGHSH and CDR2 is LQKENI. Deletions cut 0 bases from V and 2 bases from J, with 19 bases between. The CDR3 length is 18 residues. CDR3 in DNA: TGTGCCAGCTCACCACCCGTTGGGGGCAGACCCGAGAACTATGGCTACACCTTC. It encodes CASSPPVGGRPENYGYTF. The full variable domain, in which reference TRBV18 and TRBJ1-2 provide the parts outside the CDR3, is NAGVMQNPRHLVRRRGQEARLRCSPMKGHSHVYWYRQLPEEGLKFMVYLQKENIIDESGMPKERFSAEFPKEGPSILRIQQVVRGDSAAYFCASSPPVGGRPENYGYTFGSGTRLTVV.

The chain employs TRBV20-1 and TRBJ1-2; no definite D call. CDR3 length: 9 residues. V was shortened by 5 bases and J by 5 bases, with 3 bases between the two germline ends. Per the germline V gene, CDR1 is DFQATT and CDR2 is SNEGSKA (reference sequence). DNA for the CDR3: TGCAGTGCTCAATATGGCTACACCTTC. It codes for CSAQYGYTF.

This sequence joins TRBV15 and TRBJ1-2; maybe TRBD1 (5 bases). Germline loops: CDR1 LNHNV, CDR2 YYDKDF (reference sequence). The CDR3 runs 12 residues. V was pared by 5 bases and J by 7 bases, with 11 bases between. DNA for the CDR3: TGTGCCACCAGCGGAGCGGGGGTTGGCTACACCTTC. Amino acid sequence: CATSGAGVGYTF.

The chain carries TRBV4-2 and TRBJ2-7; 9 bases are shared with TRBD2. Trimming cost V 1 base and J 3 bases; bases outside gene matches: 4. There are 15 residues in the CDR3. The germline V gene encodes CDR1 LGHNA and CDR2 YNFKEQ. CDR3 DNA: TGTGCCAGCAGCCAAGTGGGTAGCGGGAGCTACGAGCAGTACTTC. This encodes CASSQVGSGSYEQYF.

The table lists this clone with a count of one. The J gene is TRBJ2-1, the V gene TRBV27; the match to TRBD2 covers 7 bases. This CDR3 spans 14 amino acids. The V gene's germline CDR1 is MNHEY and CDR2 SMNVEV (reference sequence). The V and J ends lost 7 bases and 7 bases, in that order; junction bases with no gene match: 10. This chain's CDR3 is CASKFLAGANEQFF. The DNA for the CDR3 is TGTGCCAGCAAGTTCTTGGCGGGAGCTAATGAGCAGTTCTTC.

The V call is TRBV5-1, the J call TRBJ2-1, with TRBD1 identical over 7 bases. The CDR3 spans 17 residues. Germline lookup yields CDR1 SGHRS and CDR2 YFSETQ. J lost 4 bases, V lost 3 bases, and 13 bases had no gene match. In DNA form, the CDR3 reads TGCGCCAGCAGCTATTCAGGAGTAGGACAGGCGTACAATGAGCAGTTCTTC. This gives the protein CASSYSGVGQAYNEQFF.

This clone occurred once. V and J are TRBV27 and TRBJ1-1; no definite D call. V dropped 0 bases and J dropped 3 bases, with 8 bases sitting between them. The V gene's germline CDR1 is MNHEY and CDR2 SMNVEV (reference sequence). The CDR3 covers 14 residues. The CDR3 DNA reads as TGTGCCAGCAGTTTATCGACGGGATACACTGAAGCTTTCTTT. This codes for CASSLSTGYTEAFF.

The chain joins TRBV30 to TRBJ2-3, with a tentative D call TRBD1 (7 bases). V lost 4 bases to trimming and J lost 0 bases, with 14 bases between them. Germline-derived CDR1 and CDR2 are GTSNPN and SVGIG (reference sequence). CDR3 length equals 15 residues. CDR3: CAWIGGTESTDTQYF. CDR3 DNA sequence: TGTGCCTGGATTGGGGGGACAGAGAGCACAGATACGCAGTATTTT.

This rearrangement joins TRBV28 to TRBJ2-3; D might be TRBD1 (6 bases). The CDR3 loop spans 14 amino acids. Per the germline V gene, CDR1 is MDHEN and CDR2 is SYDVKM. V gave up 5 bases and J gave up 6 bases, with 15 bases separating them. Here the CDR3 reads CASSANRVWDTQYF. The CDR3 region has the DNA TGTGCCAGCAGTGCCAACAGGGTTTGGGATACGCAGTATTTT.

The J gene is TRBJ2-5, the V gene TRBV11-2; no reliable D call. Trimming pared 4 bases from V and 4 bases from J, leaving 4 bases between. From germline, CDR1 is SGHAT and CDR2 FQNNGV. This CDR3 spans 11 amino acids. CDR3 in amino acids: CASSWGETQYF. DNA for the CDR3: TGTGCCAGCAGCTGGGGAGAGACCCAGTACTTC.

The chain uses TRBV7-2 and TRBJ2-3; no clear D. The CDR3 has 17 residues. The germline V and J ends were trimmed by 0 bases and 4 bases, with 17 bases remaining between them. The germline gives CDR1 SGHTA, CDR2 FQGNSA. The CDR3 here is CASSLALIRRDADTQYF. The CDR3 coding sequence is TGTGCCAGCAGCTTAGCGCTAATCCGTAGGGATGCAGATACGCAGTATTTT.

On this clone: One end of the junction fails to match germline, which may point to a read error. Other DNA sequences in the same sample also yield this CDR3. This chain joins TRBV6-6 and TRBJ2-7; D not resolved. The germline gives CDR1 MNHNY, CDR2 SVGAGI (reference sequence). The CDR3 is made up of 12 amino acids. CDR3: CASSYISYEQYF. The CDR3 coding sequence is TGTGCCAGCAGTTACATCTCCTACGAACAGTACTTC.

This clone was seen more than once but under ten times. V and J are TRBV10-3 and TRBJ2-3; D is uncertain. Per the germline V gene, CDR1 is ENHRY and CDR2 is SYGVKD. The V end was cut by 3 bases, the J end by 4 bases, with 8 bases between. This CDR3 contains 13 residues. The chain's CDR3 is CAISEGLADTQYF. The DNA for the CDR3 is TGTGCCATCAGTGAAGGGTTGGCAGATACGCAGTATTTT.

V gene TRBV6-1 combines with J gene TRBJ2-7, with D tentatively TRBD2 (5 bases). Trimming cost V 6 bases and J 2 bases, with 8 bases left between them. This CDR3 has 12 residues. Germline V gene lookup returns CDR1 MNHNS and CDR2 SASEGT. CDR3 sequence (DNA): TGTGCCAGCAGAGAGGGAACCTACGAGCAGTACGTC. This codes for CASREGTYEQYV.

V is TRBV7-2 and J is TRBJ2-1; no reliable D call. Per germline, CDR1 SGHTA and CDR2 FQGNSA. The CDR3 runs to 12 residues. V was pared by 1 base and J by 7 bases, with 5 bases between. The CDR3 DNA sequence: TGTGCCAGCAGCTTAGGCGCGAATGAGCAGTTCTTC. It codes for CASSLGANEQFF.

V is TRBV28 and J is TRBJ1-5; maybe TRBD1 (5 bases). Germline CDR1 MDHEN, CDR2 SYDVKM. This CDR3 has 15 residues. Between the trimmed V and J ends, which lost 6 bases and 4 bases, there was a span of 16 bases. The CDR3 DNA sequence: TGTGCCAGCAGCCCACGACAGACCCTTAATCAGCCCCAGCATTTT. Its translation: CASSPRQTLNQPQHF.

The chain couples TRBV7-6 to TRBJ2-7; D not resolved. The CDR3 consists of 12 residues. V lost 1 base to trimming and J lost 6 bases, with 7 bases between them. Germline loops: CDR1 SGHVS, CDR2 FNYEAQ. CDR3 sequence (DNA): TGTGCCAGCAGCTTAGGACGCGGCGAGCAGTACTTC. This sequence encodes CASSLGRGEQYF.

The rearrangement uses TRBV9 and TRBJ2-3; D unclear. From germline, CDR1 is SGDLS and CDR2 YYNGEE. The V end was cut by 4 bases, the J end by 2 bases, with 11 bases between. The CDR3 contains 14 residues. CDR3 sequence reads: CASSPPVVTDTQYF. The CDR3 DNA sequence: TGTGCCAGCAGCCCCCCGGTAGTCACAGATACGCAGTATTTT.

The chain recombines TRBV6-5 with TRBJ2-3, with no clear D. In germline, CDR1 is MNHEY, CDR2 SVGAGI. The CDR3 totals 12 residues. The ends were cut back, 2 bases at V and 2 bases at J, with 2 bases in the middle. The CDR3 protein is CASSYDTDTQYF. The DNA for the CDR3 is TGTGCCAGCAGTTACGACACAGATACGCAGTATTTT.